This T cell receptor beta chain derives from a study of cytomegalovirus exposure and HLA in healthy donors. Study-wide results and limits: Some V segments, including TRBV6-2 and TRBV6-3, were excluded as indistinguishable.

Trimming took 3 bases from V and 0 from J, leaving 9 bases between them. The CDR3 contains 14 residues. Germline CDR1 LNHDA, CDR2 SQIVND (reference sequence). Researchers ran the PCR with 60 Vbeta and 13 Jbeta primers. Using immunoSEQ multiplex PCR, the repertoire was profiled, and TCRdb retains in-frame clones only, with some absent. The repertoire consists of fewer than 180,000 clones, with roughly 78% occurring once and the leading ten covering roughly 6%. A word on this clone: Its antigen is unknown.

The sample consisted of PBMCs. This sequence originates from a man in his fifties or sixties in good health and CMV-seropositive. The V call is TRBV19, the J call TRBJ2-7; tentative D call: TRBD2 (6 bases). Here the CDR3 reads CASSIGGNSYEQYF. The DNA of the CDR3 is TGTGCCAGTAGTATTGGGGGGAACTCCTACGAGCAGTACTTC.